These 13 T cell receptor beta chains originate from one sample sequenced in a study of T cell changes during pregnancy in multiple sclerosis. The assay was immunoSEQ multiplex PCR, and TCRdb's table has in-frame clones only and misses some. The data hold 65,000 to 85,000 clones, with roughly 90% observed a single time. This specimen was peripheral blood, taken in the first trimester of pregnancy. These receptors originate from a female donor in good health, enrolled as a control in a pregnancy study.

In this sample, this clone turned up once. This sequence joins TRBV4-2 and TRBJ2-7, with 11 bases aligning to TRBD1. V gave up 4 bases and J gave up 5 bases; unmatched junction bases: 7. CDR1 is LGHNA, CDR2 YNFKEQ, per germline. This CDR3 has 15 amino acids. This CDR3 reads CASSPLDRGPDEQYF. CDR3 DNA: TGTGCCAGCAGCCCCCTGGACAGGGGGCCCGACGAGCAGTACTTC.

This clone was counted once. This chain links TRBV6-1 with TRBJ1-1; D might be TRBD1 (5 bases). This CDR3 has 14 amino acids. The V gene lost 6 bases and the J gene lost 7 bases, with 18 bases spanning the gap. Germline CDR1 MNHNS, CDR2 SASEGT. The CDR3 reads CASRTQGGFDEAFF. Here the CDR3 DNA reads TGTGCCAGCAGGACTCAGGGTGGTTTTGATGAAGCTTTCTTT.

V is TRBV6-5 and J is TRBJ1-2, with a possible D match to TRBD1 (6 bases). V was trimmed by 2 bases and J by 6 bases, leaving 10 bases between them. This CDR3 has 13 residues. CDR1 is MNHEY and CDR2 is SVGAGI in the germline V gene. The CDR3 region is CASSYIQGNGYTF. CDR3 coding DNA: TGTGCCAGCAGTTACATACAGGGCAATGGCTACACCTTC.

V usage is TRBV5-6 and J usage is TRBJ1-1, with TRBD1 matching 7 bases. The CDR3 sequence is 14 residues long. Trimming cost V 3 bases and J 3 bases; bases outside gene matches: 5. Germline V gives CDR1 SGHDT, CDR2 YYEEEE. The CDR3 DNA is TGTGCCAGCAGCTGGGGGACAGACTACACTGAAGCTTTCTTT. Its translation: CASSWGTDYTEAFF.

The chain has TRBV7-9 and TRBJ2-7, with a possible D match to TRBD2 (6 bases). Trimming took 5 bases from V and 4 from J, leaving 15 bases between them. CDR3 length: 14 residues. Germline CDR1 and CDR2: SEHNR and FQNEAQ (reference sequence). In DNA form, the CDR3 reads TGTGCCAGCAGCGCCGATGGGGGGTTATACGAGCAGTACTTC. Translated: CASSADGGLYEQYF.

The V call is TRBV6-4, the J call TRBJ1-6, with D unresolved. The V gene lost 5 bases and the J gene lost 0 bases, with 8 bases spanning the gap. The CDR3 loop spans 15 amino acids. The germline V gene has CDR1 MRHNA and CDR2 SNTAGT. The CDR3 coding sequence is TGTGCCAGCAGTCCGGGGAGCTCCTATAATTCACCCCTCCACTTT. This encodes CASSPGSSYNSPLHF.

This chain uses TRBV5-1 with TRBJ2-1, with 13 bases aligning to TRBD2. This CDR3 comprises 13 residues. With V trimmed by 4 bases and J by 14 bases, 6 bases remained unmatched. Per germline, CDR1 SGHRS and CDR2 YFSETQ. CDR3 DNA sequence: TGCGCCAGCAGCAAACTAGCGGGGGGGCCGGAGTTCTTC. It specifies CASSKLAGGPEFF.

The chain has TRBV10-2 and TRBJ1-1; no clear D. CDR1 is WSHSY and CDR2 is SAAADI in the germline V gene. The CDR3 is 12 residues long. Trimming removed 5 bases from V and 7 bases from J, with 11 bases in between. The CDR3 nucleotides are TGCGCCAGCAGTTCTCAACTAAGTGAAGCTTTCTTT. Translated, it gives CASSSQLSEAFF.

Of note for this clone: Its ends do not fully match the called genes, so a read error is possible. This chain joins TRBV6-5 and TRBJ2-2; possibly TRBD2 for D (6 bases). This CDR3 region has 14 residues. Germline loops: CDR1 MNHEY, CDR2 SVGAGI. CDR3 protein: CASKAGRRTGELFF. Here the CDR3 DNA reads TGTGCGAGCAAGGCGGGGCGCAGGACCGGGGAGCTGTTTTTT.

The chain carries TRBV4-1 and TRBJ1-4; 7 nucleotides match TRBD1. Germline CDR1 MGHRA, CDR2 YSYEKL. CDR3 size: 17 residues. V lost 1 base to trimming and J lost 0 bases; unmatched junction nucleotides: 5. CDR3 sequence: CASSQADQGATNEKLFF. The CDR3, as DNA: TGCGCCAGCAGCCAAGCAGACCAGGGGGCAACTAATGAAAAACTGTTTTTT.

This clone was seen a handful of times. The chain uses TRBV7-9 and TRBJ1-1, with 9 bases matching TRBD1. V shed 6 bases, J shed 5 bases, and the junction held 10 bases outside the gene matches. This CDR3 is built from 15 residues. In germline, CDR1 is SEHNR, CDR2 FQNEAQ (reference sequence). This CDR3 reads CASSSSQGARTEAFF. The CDR3 DNA is TGTGCCAGCAGTTCTTCACAGGGGGCGAGGACTGAAGCTTTCTTT.

This clone was seen once. This rearrangement joins TRBV7-8 to TRBJ1-6; D gene unclear. The V gene's germline CDR1 is SGHVS and CDR2 FQNEAQ. This CDR3 spans 19 amino acids. V shed 4 bases and J shed 0 bases, with 19 bases lying between them. CDR3 region: CASSSTYLVQSSYNSPLHF. CDR3 nucleotide sequence: TGTGCCAGCAGCTCCACCTACTTAGTGCAAAGCTCCTATAATTCACCCCTCCACTTT.

CDR3 bases: TGTGCCAGCAGTGAAATTAGAGATAGCTCCTACGAGCAGTACTTC. It is translated as CASSEIRDSSYEQYF. This chain connects TRBV6-1 to TRBJ2-7, with no clear D. Germline V gene data show CDR1 as MNHNS and CDR2 as SASEGT. Trimming took off 2 bases at V and 0 bases at J, with 11 bases between the two ends. The CDR3 loop spans 15 amino acids.